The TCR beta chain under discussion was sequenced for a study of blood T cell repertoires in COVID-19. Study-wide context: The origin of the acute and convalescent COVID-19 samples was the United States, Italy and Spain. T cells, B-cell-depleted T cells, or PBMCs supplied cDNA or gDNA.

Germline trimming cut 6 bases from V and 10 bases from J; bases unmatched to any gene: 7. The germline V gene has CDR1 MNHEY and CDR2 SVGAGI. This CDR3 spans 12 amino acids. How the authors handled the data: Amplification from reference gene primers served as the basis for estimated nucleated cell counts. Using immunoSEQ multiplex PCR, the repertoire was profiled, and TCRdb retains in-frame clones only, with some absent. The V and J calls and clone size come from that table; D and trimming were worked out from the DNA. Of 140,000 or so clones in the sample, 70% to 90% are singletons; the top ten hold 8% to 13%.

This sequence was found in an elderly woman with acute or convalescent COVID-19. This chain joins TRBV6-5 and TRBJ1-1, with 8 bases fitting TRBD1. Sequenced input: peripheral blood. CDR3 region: CASSSTGDGAFF. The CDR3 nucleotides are TGTGCCAGCAGCTCGACAGGGGATGGAGCTTTCTTT.